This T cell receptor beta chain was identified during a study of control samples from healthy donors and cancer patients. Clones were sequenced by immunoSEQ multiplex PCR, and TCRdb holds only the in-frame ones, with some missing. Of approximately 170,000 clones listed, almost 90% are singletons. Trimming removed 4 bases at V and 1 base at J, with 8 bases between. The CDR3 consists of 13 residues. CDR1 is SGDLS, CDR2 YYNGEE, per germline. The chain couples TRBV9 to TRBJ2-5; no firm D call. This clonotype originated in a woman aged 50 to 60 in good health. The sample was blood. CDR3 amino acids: CASSSQIQETQYF. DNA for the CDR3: TGTGCCAGCAGCTCTCAGATCCAAGAGACCCAGTACTTC.